Below are 14 T cell receptor beta chains sequenced from a single sample in a study of tumor-infiltrating lymphocytes in primary liver carcinoma. The authors took blood RNA from unsorted whole blood and also extracted germline DNA. Constant-region priming of about 0.5 ug total RNA yielded TCR beta cDNA. It was through three nested multiplex PCR rounds of slightly modified ARM-PCR that TCR beta libraries arose. The first two PCR rounds used TRBV1-TRBV30 primers with a Cbeta primer, about 9 cycles each. TCRdb analysed the multiplex PCR reads with MiXCR anew, one entry per CDR3 protein. The sample lists 300,000 to 350,000 distinct CDR3 sequences, around three fifths occurring once. Sequenced: peripheral blood. These receptors originate from a woman in her twenties or thirties with primary liver carcinoma and hepatitis B virus infection.

This chain uses TRBV24-1 with TRBJ2-3, with 9 positions matching TRBD2. The CDR3 spans 15 residues. CDR1 and CDR2 from the germline V gene are KGHDR and SFDVKD. Trimming at V came to 4 bases and at J to 1 base, leaving 2 bases not matched to a gene. The CDR3 DNA reads as TGTGCCACCAGTGACAGGACTAGCGGCACAGATACGCAGTATTTT. This translates into CATSDRTSGTDTQYF.

V gene TRBV6-5 combines with J gene TRBJ2-2; D is tentatively TRBD1 or TRBD2 (5 bases each). Germline V gene lookup returns CDR1 MNHEY and CDR2 SVGAGI. CDR3 size: 18 residues. Trimming pared 7 bases from V and 6 bases from J, leaving 27 bases between. This CDR3 is CASMGNLGRVGDAGELFF. CDR3 DNA sequence: TGTGCCAGCATGGGGAACCTGGGCAGGGTAGGGGACGCCGGGGAGCTGTTTTTT.

The rearrangement joins TRBV5-5 to TRBJ2-6; D is unresolved. V lost 1 base, J lost 4 bases, and 12 bases lay in between. The CDR3 has 16 amino acids. Germline-derived CDR1 and CDR2 are SGHKS and YYEKEE (reference sequence). The CDR3 region is CASSLLGGSGANVLTF. CDR3 DNA: TGTGCCAGCAGCTTGTTAGGCGGTTCCGGGGCCAACGTCCTGACTTTC.

In this sample, this clonotype turned up a few times. Given a much more abundant clone one base away, this may be a read error. The V call is TRBV12-3 or TRBV12-4, the J call TRBJ2-1, with a tentative D call TRBD2 (7 bases). The CDR3 has 12 amino acids. The CDR3 protein is CASSIGGLELFF. The CDR3 DNA reads TGTGCCAGCAGCATCGGGGGGCTCGAGCTGTTCTTC.

This clonotype was recorded many times. The rearrangement links TRBV6-5 to TRBJ2-7, with TRBD1 matching 8 bases. CDR3 length: 13 amino acids. V lost 6 bases to trimming and J lost 0 bases; unmatched junction nucleotides: 1. Germline-derived CDR1 and CDR2 are MNHEY and SVGAGI. CDR3 amino acids: CASRGTGSYEQYF. The CDR3 DNA sequence: TGTGCCAGCAGGGGGACAGGCTCCTACGAGCAGTACTTC.

This clonotype has a count of ten or more. V is TRBV12-3 or TRBV12-4 and J is TRBJ2-1; 10 nucleotides line up with TRBD2. The CDR3 sequence is 16 residues long. The junction had 13 bases not matched to a gene; V was cut back by 5 bases and J by 9 bases. The CDR3 bases are TGTGCCAGCAGTCCTCCGGGACTAGCGAGTCTCAGTGAGCAGTTCTTC. Translated, it gives CASSPPGLASLSEQFF.

Comment on this clonotype: Being one base from a much bigger clone, this may be a read error. J is TRBJ2-1 and V is TRBV12-3 or TRBV12-4; D is uncertain. V lost 6 bases, J lost 0 bases, and 27 bases lay in between. There are 20 residues in the CDR3. The CDR3 is CASSPLDHLALISSYNEQFF. CDR3 DNA: TGTGCCAGCAGCCCCCTGGACCACTTGGCCTTGATAAGCTCCTACAATGAGCAGTTCTTC.

On this clonotype: The germline gene is not matched at one end of the junction; a read error may be the cause. V is TRBV9 and J is TRBJ1-2; TRBD1 might be the D (6 bases). The germline V gene encodes CDR1 SGDLS and CDR2 YYNGEE. This CDR3 region has 14 residues. The CDR3 DNA is TGTGCCAGCAGCGCCGGGGGTGGAGCGGGGGGCTATACCTTC. Protein product: CASSAGGGAGGYTF.

This clonotype has a count of ten or more. V is TRBV11-3 and J is TRBJ2-2; D remains ambiguous. Germline-derived CDR1 and CDR2 are SGHNT and YENEEA. The V end was cut by 3 bases, the J end by 0 bases, with 5 bases between. The CDR3 is made up of 14 amino acids. CDR3 sequence reads: CASSFSSNTGELFF. The CDR3 DNA reads as TGTGCCAGCAGCTTTTCGTCGAACACCGGGGAGCTGTTTTTT. Full variable domain (remainder filled in from reference TRBV11-3 and TRBJ2-2): EAGVVQSPRYKIIEKKQPVAFWCNPISGHNTLYWYLQNLGQGPELLIRYENEEAVDDSQLPKDRFSAERLKGVDSTLKIQPAELGDSAVYLCASSFSSNTGELFFGEGSRLTVL.

A remark on this clonotype: One junction end does not reproduce the germline sequence, and a read error may be involved. The CDR3 bases are TGCGCCAGCAGACGAGCTGCGGGGGCCGCAGATAGGCAGTATTTT. Translated: CASRRAAGAADRQYF. V usage is TRBV5-1 and J usage is TRBJ2-3; D possibly corresponds to TRBD2 (7 bases). This CDR3 is built from 15 residues. CDR1 and CDR2 from the germline V gene are SGHRS and YFSETQ.

This chain uses TRBV4-1 with TRBJ1-6; maybe TRBD1 (6 bases). V dropped 0 bases and J dropped 10 bases, with 16 bases sitting between them. The CDR3 extends over 16 amino acids. Germline assignment: CDR1 MGHRA and CDR2 YSYEKL. The CDR3 here is CASSQEAALGGSPLHF. DNA for the CDR3: TGCGCCAGCAGCCAAGAGGCGGCGTTAGGGGGATCACCCCTCCACTTT.

Turning to this clonotype: One end of the junction does not line up with germline, which may come from a read error. The V and J genes are TRBV6-5 and TRBJ2-1; a weak D match, TRBD2 (5 bases). The CDR3 is 17 residues long. In germline, CDR1 is MNHEY, CDR2 SVGAGI. The CDR3 DNA sequence: TGTGCCAGCAGTTACTCGCGGGCGAACCCGCCGAACAATGAGCACTTCTTC. Protein: CASSYSRANPPNNEHFF.

Turning to this clonotype: A much larger clone differs by one base, so this may be a read error. The rearrangement uses TRBV12-3 or TRBV12-4 and TRBJ1-5; D ambiguous. V shed 2 bases and J shed 4 bases, with 9 bases lying between them. This CDR3 has 14 residues. In DNA form, the CDR3 reads TGTGCCAGCAGTTTAACGGTAGAGAATCAGCCCCAGCATTTT. Translated, it gives CASSLTVENQPQHF.

The V gene is TRBV28, the J gene TRBJ2-1; either TRBD1 or TRBD2 may supply D (6 bases each). Deletions cut 5 bases from V and 13 bases from J, with 21 bases between. The CDR3 loop spans 14 amino acids. In germline, CDR1 is MDHEN, CDR2 SYDVKM. The DNA of the CDR3 is TGTGCCAGCAGTCTCCGGGTGGAGGGGGAGACCCAGTTCTTC. Amino acid sequence: CASSLRVEGETQFF.